The subject of this entry is one TCR beta chain. This clonotype has a handful of counts. Its antigen is not yet known. No much larger clone is present one base from it, and per-base qualities are unavailable. The data derive from a study of T-cell reconstitution after alpha-beta-depleted transplantation in children (dated by TCRdb to about 2016). The study in broad terms: Using TCR repertoire profiling, the study quantitatively followed how T-cell immune reconstitution unfolded in children after TCRalphabeta/CD19-depleted allogeneic hematopoietic cell transplantation.

Spanning cysteine to phenylalanine, the CDR3 consists of 16 amino acids. CDR3 DNA only is kept here, 48 bases in frame from base 1. Per the germline V gene, MNHNS is the CDR1 and SASEGT is the CDR2. Trimming at the junction amounts to 2 bases on V and 5 bases on J, and the germline ends lie 18 bases apart. Summary of the overall study and its limitations: Over the following months the frequencies of hyperexpanded clones went down, and after one year T-cell counts and TCRbeta diversity were mostly credited to newly produced T cells. In some patients, high TCRbeta diversity at day 60 was attributed to recipient T cells and intrathymic progenitors that had survived conditioning. The apparently early recovery of alphabetaT-cell counts about two months after transplant reportedly depended on only several hundred rapidly expanded clones that came from non-depleted graft cells.

The treatment or condition label here, explained by the study, means: allogeneic hematopoietic cell transplantation with graft depleted of TCRalphabeta T cells and CD19 B cells. The children who served as transplant recipients had been given grafts of TCRalphabeta/CD19-depleted allogeneic hematopoietic cells. To prepare the library, PCR was applied. Instrument on record: Illumina HiSeq 2500. Molecular barcoding was employed in the preparation of TCR libraries, with unique molecular identifiers being used to normalize TCRbeta repertoire quantification. TCRdb trimmed the raw reads at Q25, called clones with MiXCR and kept productive beta chains. Rows with a matching CDR3 protein are joined into one entry that keeps the most common DNA and genes. This sample gives under 750,000 distinct CDR3 sequences in total; 20% to 25% of them show up just once. The biggest ten clones account for 14% of the sample.

The sequence links TRBV6-1 to TRBJ2-5, and perhaps TRBD2 as D gene, on 6 matching bases. This sample comprised PBMCs, mostly from graft donor cells, obtained 360 days after TCRalphabeta/CD19-depleted stem cell transplant. The sequence was obtained from a boy under two years old who had a stem cell transplant for acute myeloid leukemia, so the T cells may come from the graft donor. The CDR3 protein sequence reads: CASSELTGLKGETQYF. DNA sequence: TGTGCCAGCAGTGAACTGACGGGACTGAAGGGGGAGACCCAGTACTTC.